This TCR beta chain appears in the sequencing data of a study of vaccination and CD4 T cells after COVID-19. Study-wide results and caveats: When vaccine-specific clones from convalescent patients were examined, 304 of 307 were spike mono-reactive.

The CDR3 covers 15 residues. Germline V gene lookup returns CDR1 SGHTA and CDR2 FQGNSA. The ends were cut back, 5 bases at V and 7 bases at J, with 15 bases in the middle. Points on this clonotype: Its specificity is unknown.

The Oncomine TCR Beta short-read assay generated sequence data from the DNA of cultured CD4+ T cells. Genomic DNA was taken out of cultured CD4+ T cells by extraction. TCRdb passed the PCR reads through MiXCR, listing each CDR3 protein once. The sample yields fewer than 20,000 distinct CDR3 sequences, 44% seen once. Indicated time point: late sampling 161 to 241 days after vaccination in a few convalescent patients. As to treatment: approximately 11-day PBMC culture with coronavirus spike peptide pools or control peptides (ViraFEST assay). The V call is TRBV7-2, the J call TRBJ1-6; D ambiguous. Specimen: CD4+ T cells from blood, cultured in vitro, collected about 7 months after SARS-CoV-2 vaccination. The source of this sequence is a human donor who had recovered from COVID-19. The CDR3 is CASSPPPGENSPLHF. The CDR3 DNA sequence: TGTGCCAGCAGCCCCCCCCCAGGAGAGAATTCACCCCTCCACTTT.